The 20 T cell receptor beta chains presented below share a single source sample, sequenced in a study of blood T cell repertoires in COVID-19. The table came from immunoSEQ multiplex PCR; TCRdb's copy has only in-frame clones and leaves some out. The sample has 60,000 to 75,000 clones; around 88% are singletons. Sequenced sample: peripheral blood. These receptors were taken from a woman older than 75 with acute or convalescent COVID-19.

This chain links TRBV5-1 with TRBJ1-4, with 9 bases that match TRBD1. Germline assignment: CDR1 SGHRS and CDR2 YFSETQ. This CDR3 contains 15 residues. With V trimmed by 4 bases and J by 6 bases, 7 bases remained unmatched. CDR3 bases: TGCGCCAGCAGCCCGACAGGGGGATGGGATGAAAAACTGTTTTTT. The encoded protein is CASSPTGGWDEKLFF.

The J gene is TRBJ2-1, the V gene TRBV7-2; D is perhaps TRBD1 (6 bases). CDR1 and CDR2 (germline): SGHTA, FQGNSA. The CDR3 is 16 amino acids. V was clipped by 5 bases and J by 0 bases, with 14 bases between them. The CDR3 loop is CASSPRRGSSYNEQFF. The CDR3 coding sequence is TGTGCCAGCAGCCCGAGAAGGGGGAGCTCCTACAATGAGCAGTTCTTC.

This chain uses TRBV18 with TRBJ2-7; maybe TRBD1 (5 bases). CDR3 length equals 15 residues. Germline V lookup: CDR1 KGHSH, CDR2 LQKENI. Trimming left V 0 bases short and J 2 bases short, with 11 bases between. The chain's CDR3 is CASSPPNQGAYEQYF. The CDR3 region has the DNA TGTGCCAGCTCACCACCGAATCAGGGCGCCTACGAGCAGTACTTC.

Only one count was recorded for this clone. The CDR3 nucleotides are TGTGCCTGGAGTGTGGGGCCAGATACGCAGTATTTT. Protein sequence: CAWSVGPDTQYF. This sequence joins TRBV30 and TRBJ2-3; D may be TRBD1 (5 bases). CDR1 GTSNPN and CDR2 SVGIG come from the germline V gene (reference sequence). The CDR3 length is 12 residues. The ends were cut back, 0 bases at V and 4 bases at J, with 5 bases in the middle.

The rearrangement joins TRBV2 to TRBJ2-2, with TRBD1 matching over 7 bases. V shed 7 bases and J 5 bases; nucleotides not matched to a gene: 7. Per germline, CDR1 SNHLY and CDR2 FYNNEI. This CDR3 region has 14 residues. CDR3 in DNA: TGTGCCAGCATCTTACAGGGGTATACCGGGGAGCTGTTTTTT. It specifies CASILQGYTGELFF. Looking up the rest from reference TRBV2 and TRBJ2-2 gives the full variable domain: EPEVTQTPSHQVTQMGQEVILRCVPISNHLYFYWYRQILGQKVEFLVSFYNNEISEKSEIFDDQFSVERPDGSNFTLKIRSTKLEDSAMYFCASILQGYTGELFFGEGSRLTVL.

V is TRBV3-1 (or the pseudogene TRBV3-2) and J is TRBJ2-5, with D maybe TRBD2 (5 bases). The CDR3 has 13 residues. V was pared by 5 bases and J by 5 bases, with 12 bases between. CDR1 LGHDT and CDR2 YNNKEL come from the germline V gene (reference sequence). The CDR3 bases are TGTGCCAGCAGCACCCGGGGTAGCGAGACCCAGTACTTC. Its translation is CASSTRGSETQYF.

The rearrangement joins TRBV27 to TRBJ1-2; 7 nucleotides match TRBD1. J was trimmed by 2 bases and V by 6 bases; bases with no gene match: 6. The CDR3 extends over 14 amino acids. Germline V gene sequence: CDR1 MNHEY, CDR2 SMNVEV (reference sequence). CDR3 in amino acids: CASSPGGINYGYTF. In DNA, the CDR3 is TGTGCCAGCAGCCCAGGGGGGATAAACTATGGCTACACCTTC.

The DNA for the CDR3 is TGTGCCAGCAGAATTCAGTTTGGCTACACCTTC. Its translation is CASRIQFGYTF. The chain couples TRBV6-5 to TRBJ1-2, with no clear D. Trimming cost V 6 bases and J 7 bases, with 9 bases left between them. The germline V gene has CDR1 MNHEY and CDR2 SVGAGI. The CDR3 spans 11 residues.

V is TRBV5-1 and J is TRBJ2-1; D possibly corresponds to TRBD2 (6 bases). Per the germline V gene, CDR1 is SGHRS and CDR2 is YFSETQ. The V and J ends lost 1 base and 4 bases respectively, with 9 bases between them. This CDR3 is 14 amino acids long. CDR3 loop: CASSLSGGYNEQFF. CDR3 in DNA: TGCGCCAGCAGCTTGAGTGGGGGGTACAATGAGCAGTTCTTC.

This clone was detected only once. V usage is TRBV18 and J usage is TRBJ1-2; 8 bases align to TRBD1. CDR3 length equals 14 residues. Germline V lookup: CDR1 KGHSH, CDR2 LQKENI. The V segment lost 3 bases and the J segment 5 bases; nucleotides outside the gene matches: 5. The CDR3 region is CASSPGGQEYGYTF. In nucleotides, the CDR3 is TGTGCCAGCTCACCCGGGGGACAGGAGTATGGCTACACCTTC.

Note on this clone: At one of its ends the junction is not consistent with the germline gene, which may arise from a read error. The rearrangement links TRBV7-2 to TRBJ2-1; TRBD2 agrees at 7 bases. This CDR3 comprises 14 residues. Germline CDR1 reads SGHTA; CDR2 reads FQGNSA. This CDR3 reads CASSLAAFKNEQFF. The CDR3 DNA reads TGTGCCAGCAGCCTAGCGGCCTTTAAGAATGAGCAGTTCTTC.

The CDR3 sequence: CASSPTPGQGDTQYF. The CDR3 DNA is TGTGCCAGCAGCCCGACCCCTGGACAGGGAGATACGCAGTATTTT. The chain couples TRBV5-4 to TRBJ2-3; 8 nucleotides match TRBD1. Unmatched junction bases numbered 9, after V lost 4 bases and J lost 5 bases. The germline CDR1 and CDR2 sequences are SGHNT and YYREEE (reference sequence). This CDR3 has 15 residues.

The chain links TRBV7-9 to TRBJ2-7; unclear D gene. This CDR3 contains 11 residues. With 5 bases removed from V and 3 bases from J, the gap between germline ends came to 5 bases. CDR1 is SEHNR and CDR2 is FQNEAQ in the germline V gene (reference sequence). CDR3 in DNA: TGTGCCAGCAGCCTCCTCTACGAGCAGTACTTC. Encoded protein: CASSLLYEQYF.

This sequence joins TRBV7-9 and TRBJ2-6; 8 bases agree with TRBD1. Losses at the gene ends were 4 bases for V and 4 bases for J; bases not matched to a gene: 9. Germline-derived CDR1 and CDR2 are SEHNR and FQNEAQ (reference sequence). The CDR3 runs to 17 residues. In DNA form, the CDR3 reads TGTGCCAGCAGCTCTTCAGGGGGCGCGGGAGGGGCCAACGTCCTGACTTTC. This translates into CASSSSGGAGGANVLTF.

This chain joins TRBV28 and TRBJ2-3, with 7 bases aligning to TRBD2. Trimming took 2 bases from V and 2 from J; bases not matched to a gene: 4. The CDR3 has 15 residues. CDR1 is MDHEN and CDR2 is SYDVKM in the germline V gene. CDR3 region: CASSLSGGVTDTQYF. CDR3 DNA sequence: TGTGCCAGCAGTTTAAGTGGGGGGGTCACAGATACGCAGTATTTT.

The V call is TRBV28, the J call TRBJ1-5; 7 nucleotides agree with TRBD1. V shed 8 bases and J 2 bases; nucleotides not matched to a gene: 6. This CDR3 is 14 amino acids long. The germline V gene has CDR1 MDHEN and CDR2 SYDVKM. DNA of the CDR3: TGTGCCAGCCGGGACAGCGTACGCAATCAGCCCCAGCATTTT. It yields the protein CASRDSVRNQPQHF.

This chain uses TRBV24-1 with TRBJ2-2; TRBD2 matches at 10 bases. With 6 bases clipped from V and 5 bases from J, the junction kept 2 bases outside the gene matches. The CDR3 contains 14 residues. Germline V gene data show CDR1 as KGHDR and CDR2 as SFDVKD. CDR3 bases: TGTGCCACCAGTCGAGCGGGAGGGACCGGGGAGCTGTTTTTT. Amino acid sequence: CATSRAGGTGELFF.

The chain couples TRBV20-1 to TRBJ1-5; no reliable D call. Germline V lookup: CDR1 DFQATT, CDR2 SNEGSKA (reference sequence). The CDR3 sequence is 11 residues long. V gave up 6 bases and J gave up 4 bases, with 7 bases separating them. Written as DNA, the CDR3 is TGCAGTGCGTCCGGGAATCAGCCCCAGCATTTT. This sequence encodes CSASGNQPQHF.

This clone was recorded a few times. The chain carries TRBV29-1 and TRBJ2-7; 13 positions match TRBD2. The germline gives CDR1 SQVTM, CDR2 ANQGSEA. Trimming took 4 bases from V and 7 from J; bases not matched to a gene: 7. This CDR3 region has 14 residues. The CDR3 loop is CSVARTSGSGEQYF. Written as DNA, the CDR3 is TGCAGCGTTGCCCGGACTAGCGGGAGTGGTGAGCAGTACTTC.

The gene calls are TRBV11-3 and TRBJ2-1; 7 nucleotides match TRBD1. This CDR3 comprises 13 residues. Germline V gives CDR1 SGHNT, CDR2 YENEEA. The ends lost 2 bases at V and 9 bases at J; junction bases unmatched: 4. The CDR3 is CASSLRTGVEQFF. The CDR3, as DNA: TGTGCCAGCAGCTTACGCACAGGGGTTGAGCAGTTCTTC.